The present T cell receptor (beta chain) was sequenced within a study of identical twins listed by TCRdb under 2016. At the level of the whole study: TCR alpha and beta repertoires from monozygotic twins, unrelated adults of various ages and cord blood were deep-sequenced to test whether fetal clonotypes persist. To rule out contamination, replicate twin experiments were performed at different times with different library preparation protocols.

Only healthy Caucasian donors were included. Three pairs of female monozygotic twins, all aged about 18 to 29 years, made up the twin cohort. Positive isolation kits from Invitrogen were used to isolate the CD4+ and CD8+ T cell populations. Summary of the overall study and its limitations: Compared with coincidental sharing between unrelated individuals, out-of-frame TCR alpha sequences shared between twins had an excess of sequences with low generation probability. The excess sharing between twins in beta out-of-frame sequences was weaker because fewer shared sequences reduced the signal-to-noise ratio. Invariant T cells such as MAIT and iNKT could partly confound zero-insertion analyses, although diverse VJ usage argued against such confounding for most clonotypes. Because the same donors could not be followed over many years, conclusions were based on cross-sectional statistical analysis. Fewer insertions were carried by abundant cord blood beta clonotypes; a weaker similar trend was observed in young adult naive repertoires, while no such trend was observed in memory repertoires. Out-of-frame TCR alpha sharing in monozygotic twins was systematically underestimated by recombination models, whereas sharing between unrelated individuals was in agreement with the recombination models.

Libraries were constructed by 5' RACE. The reads were generated on an Illumina HiSeq 2000. Template switching added a universal primer binding site, and the final cDNA carried a unique molecular identifier that allowed TCR cDNA molecules to be counted accurately. First-strand cDNA for TCR alpha and beta chains was synthesized from specific primers in the conserved constant-segment region. To control for contamination, every cDNA library was double barcoded, receiving both a SMART-Mk sample barcode and Illumina barcodes. TruSeq adapter sequences along with Illumina sample barcodes were introduced in two successive PCR steps. The Illumina HiSeq platform was used with custom primers to sequence TCR alpha and beta cDNA libraries. The authors' analysis ran thus. Unique molecular identifiers were extracted from raw reads with MiGEC, and CDR3 positions were determined with MiXCR. For each individual, recombination models were inferred using an EM algorithm with the repgenHMM and IGoR tools. The tcR package in R was used for shared clonotype analysis, with sharing normalized by the product of cloneset sizes. To study raw recombination free of thymic and clonal selection effects, out-of-frame nonproductive sequences were analyzed. Using fastp trimming at Q25 and MiXCR clonotype assembly, TCRdb reanalyzed the public sequencing data and kept in-frame beta chains. Identical CDR3 protein sequences are pooled into one entry, listed with their most common genes and DNA. The V and J calls and clone size come from TCRdb's table, not from the authors' own analysis. The sample profile shows approximately 500,000 distinct CDR3 sequences; roughly a quarter of them were found once. The top ten constitute roughly 2.8% of the sample.

Comment on this clonotype: No antigen is known for it. The record has no base qualities; no much larger clone is one base away.

The CDR3 measures 13 amino acids from cysteine to phenylalanine. Just the 39-base CDR3 DNA is kept, in frame starting at base 1. The junction carries 9 bases between V and J, which are trimmed by 2 bases and 5 bases respectively. The same specimen was also included in a second study, on T cells expressing NK-cell markers. The second paper states: Fewer than ten donors provided sorted CD3+CD56+NKG2C+, CD3+CD56+NKG2C- and CD3+CD56-NKG2C+ T-cell subsets, whose TCR beta-chain repertoires were profiled. Among the eight sequenced donors, seven were HCMV-seropositive and one was HCMV-seronegative. To restrict sorting to alphabetaTCR-expressing T cells, an anti-gammadeltaTCR antibody was added in several experiments. In more than five donors, the dominant CD3+CD56+NKG2C+ clonotypes were found to rank among the top 10 CD8+ clonotypes and to make up 1.0-7.0% of CD8+ T cells. Those dominant clonotypes were again the most abundant among CD3+CD56-NKG2C+ cells in a few donors, at about 25-60.1%. It remained unclear whether the expanded NKG2C-expressing T cell clones were specific for HCMV antigens. The study sequenced eight donors, all healthy volunteers chosen at random: three men and five women. A commercial ELISA kit detecting HCMV-specific IgG in serum was used to determine HCMV serostatus. Reads were demultiplexed and grouped by UMI with MIGEC, and clonotypes were assembled and quantified with MiTCR. Only TCR cDNA sequences supported by at least two reads were kept to exclude erroneous sequences. The tcR package was used for downstream repertoire analysis, and clonotypes were matched across fractions by CDR3 nucleotide sequence plus V segment. Antigen specificity was annotated against VDJdb with VDJmatch, allowing one amino acid substitution in CDR3.

Material: CD4+ T cells sorted from blood. The chain is made from TRBV12-3 or TRBV12-4 and TRBJ1-2; a tentative D match to TRBD1 spans 5 bases. This TCR derives from a woman aged 18-29 years in good health. The DNA sequence is given as TGTGCCAGCAGTTTAAGGGCAGGGTATGGCTACACCTTC. It encodes CASSLRAGYGYTF.